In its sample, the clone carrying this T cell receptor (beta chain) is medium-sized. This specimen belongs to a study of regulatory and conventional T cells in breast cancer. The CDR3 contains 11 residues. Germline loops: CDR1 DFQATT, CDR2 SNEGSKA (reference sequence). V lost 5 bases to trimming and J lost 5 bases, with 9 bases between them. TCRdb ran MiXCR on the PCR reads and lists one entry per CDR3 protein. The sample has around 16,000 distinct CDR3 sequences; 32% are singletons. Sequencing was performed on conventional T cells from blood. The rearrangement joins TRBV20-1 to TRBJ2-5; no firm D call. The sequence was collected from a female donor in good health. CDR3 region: CSAFVLETQYF. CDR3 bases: TGCAGTGCTTTCGTTCTGGAGACCCAGTACTTC.